This is a list of T cell receptor beta chains from one sample in a study of a mutant IDH1 vaccine in newly diagnosed glioma. Here immunoSEQ multiplex PCR was the method, and the copy in TCRdb shows in-frame clones only, minus some. The sample contains approximately 44,000 clones, 60% to 85% of which appear only once. What these receptors recognize is not known. The sequencing here drew on PBMCs, taken from a glioma patient whose treatment included an IDH1 peptide vaccine. The receptors were sampled from a man between 35 and 55 years old with glioma. The CDR3 runs from the conserved cysteine through the conserved F or W. Fields, in order: V gene, clone size, J gene, D gene, CDR3 DNA, CDR3 protein. D genes are given only for firm matches. The listing skips clone size in some rows; elsewhere it reads once, few, many or a size class.

>TRBV18|few|TRBJ2-3|-
TGTGCCAGCTCACCATTAAGCACAGATACGCAGTATTTT
CASSPLSTDTQYF
>TRBV2|-|TRBJ2-5|TRBD2
TGTGCCAGCAATTTGGCGGGACTAGCGTTACAAGAGACCCAGTACTTC
CASNLAGLALQETQYF
>TRBV29-1|-|TRBJ2-3|TRBD2
TGCAGCGTTGATGGAACTAGCGGGAGGACAGATACGCAGTATTTT
CSVDGTSGRTDTQYF
>TRBV29-1|-|TRBJ1-2|-
TGCAGCGTTGAAGGAAAGGACGAGGGCTACACCTTC
CSVEGKDEGYTF
>TRBV5-1|-|TRBJ2-2|-
TGCGCCAGCAGCTTGAATACAGGGTCGAACACCGGGGAGCTGTTTTTT
CASSLNTGSNTGELFF
>TRBV10-3|once|TRBJ2-7|-
TGTGCCATCAGTGAGCGTCAGGAAACCTACGAGCAGTACTTC
CAISERQETYEQYF
>TRBV5-6|-|TRBJ1-2|-
TGTGCCTCGAACGGGGGGGCGGATGGCTACACCTTC
CASNGGADGYTF
>TRBV2|-|TRBJ2-3|-
TGTGCCAGCAGAGGAATATTTAGCACAGATACGCAGTATTTT
CASRGIFSTDTQYF
>TRBV20-1|-|TRBJ2-1|-
TGCAGTGCGGGAGTGATTAATGAGCAGTTCTTC
CSAGVINEQFF
>TRBV2|-|TRBJ1-1|-
TGTGCCAGCAGGAGGGCGGGGACTGAAGCTTTCTTT
CASRRAGTEAFF
>TRBV27|-|TRBJ1-2|-
TGTGCCAGCAGTCCCCGGGCAACGGACTATGGCTACACCTTC
CASSPRATDYGYTF
>TRBV7-9|few|TRBJ2-1|-
TGTGCCAGCAGCTTAGCGGGAGGCTACAATGAGCAGTTCTTC
CASSLAGGYNEQFF
>TRBV11-3|-|TRBJ1-2|TRBD1
TGTGCCAGCAGCATCAGACAGGGGGCAGGTTATGGCTACACCTTC
CASSIRQGAGYGYTF
>TRBV18|-|TRBJ1-5|TRBD1
TGTGCCAGCACGGGACAGACAAGCAATCAGCCCCAGCATTTT
CASTGQTSNQPQHF
>TRBV9|-|TRBJ2-2|TRBD2
TGTGCCAGCAGCTCACATTCAGGACTAGCAGGAGAGGCCGGGGAGCTGTTTTTT
CASSSHSGLAGEAGELFF
>TRBV4-1|medium-sized|TRBJ2-2|TRBD1
TGCGCCAGCAGGTCACCCGGGACAGGAGAAACCGGGGAGCTGTTTTTT
CASRSPGTGETGELFF
>TRBV23-1|-|TRBJ1-3|-
TGCGCCAGCAGGCAAAAGAAGCGCCGCGTCTCTGGAAACACCATATATTTT
CASRQKKRRVSGNTIYF
>TRBV7-2|few|TRBJ1-1|-
TGTGCCAGCAGCTTATTTCCGAAGAACACTGAAGCTTTCTTT
CASSLFPKNTEAFF